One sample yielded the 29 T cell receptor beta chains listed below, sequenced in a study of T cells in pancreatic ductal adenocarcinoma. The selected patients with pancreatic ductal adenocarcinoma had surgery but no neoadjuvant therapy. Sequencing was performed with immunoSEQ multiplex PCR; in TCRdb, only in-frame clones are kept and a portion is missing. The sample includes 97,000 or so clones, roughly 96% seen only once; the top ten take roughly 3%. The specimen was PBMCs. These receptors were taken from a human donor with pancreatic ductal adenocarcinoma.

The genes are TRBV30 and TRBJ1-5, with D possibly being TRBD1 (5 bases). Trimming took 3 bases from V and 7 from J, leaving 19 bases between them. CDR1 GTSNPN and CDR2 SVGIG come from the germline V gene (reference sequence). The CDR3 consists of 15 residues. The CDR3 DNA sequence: TGTGCCTGGAGCACCTGGGGGGGAGGAAGCCAGCCCCAGCATTTT. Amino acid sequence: CAWSTWGGGSQPQHF.

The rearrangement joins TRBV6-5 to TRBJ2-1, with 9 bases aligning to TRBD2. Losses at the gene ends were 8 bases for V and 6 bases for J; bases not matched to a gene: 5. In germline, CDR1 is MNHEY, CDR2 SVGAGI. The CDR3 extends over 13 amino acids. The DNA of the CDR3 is TGTGCCAGCCGGGGACTAGCATCCAATGAGCAGTTCTTC. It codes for CASRGLASNEQFF.

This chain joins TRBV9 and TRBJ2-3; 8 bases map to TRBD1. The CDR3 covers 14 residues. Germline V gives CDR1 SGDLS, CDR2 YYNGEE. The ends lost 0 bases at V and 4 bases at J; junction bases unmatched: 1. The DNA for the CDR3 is TGTGCCAGCAGCGTAGCACAGGGGGCAGATACGCAGTATTTT. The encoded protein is CASSVAQGADTQYF. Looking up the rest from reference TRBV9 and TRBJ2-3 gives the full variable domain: DSGVTQTPKHLITATGQRVTLRCSPRSGDLSVYWYQQSLDQGLQFLIQYYNGEERAKGNILERFSAQQFPDLHSELNLSSLELGDSALYFCASSVAQGADTQYFGPGTRLTVL.

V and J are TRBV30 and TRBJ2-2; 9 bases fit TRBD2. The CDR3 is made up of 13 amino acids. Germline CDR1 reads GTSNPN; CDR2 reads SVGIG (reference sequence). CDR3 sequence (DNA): TGTGGGGCTAGCGGGAATGGAGTAGGGGAGCTGTTTTTT. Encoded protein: CGASGNGVGELFF.

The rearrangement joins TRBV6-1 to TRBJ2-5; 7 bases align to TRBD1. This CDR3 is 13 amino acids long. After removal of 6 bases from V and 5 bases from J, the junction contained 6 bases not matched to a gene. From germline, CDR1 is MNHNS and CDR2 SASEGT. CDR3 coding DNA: TGTGCCAGCAGAGAGGGGGCATGGGAGACCCAGTACTTC. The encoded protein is CASREGAWETQYF.

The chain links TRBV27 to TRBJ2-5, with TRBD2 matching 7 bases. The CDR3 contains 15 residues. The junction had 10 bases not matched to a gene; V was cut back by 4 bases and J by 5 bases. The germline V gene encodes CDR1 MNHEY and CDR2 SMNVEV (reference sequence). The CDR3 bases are TGTGCCAGCAGTTCTCCCGGACTAGTTGGGGAGACCCAGTACTTC. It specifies CASSSPGLVGETQYF.

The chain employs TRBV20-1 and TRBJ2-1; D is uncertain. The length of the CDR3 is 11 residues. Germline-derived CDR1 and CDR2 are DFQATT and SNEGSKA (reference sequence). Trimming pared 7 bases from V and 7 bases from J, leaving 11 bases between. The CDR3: CSVPERNEQFF. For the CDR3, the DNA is TGCAGTGTTCCGGAGAGGAATGAGCAGTTCTTC.

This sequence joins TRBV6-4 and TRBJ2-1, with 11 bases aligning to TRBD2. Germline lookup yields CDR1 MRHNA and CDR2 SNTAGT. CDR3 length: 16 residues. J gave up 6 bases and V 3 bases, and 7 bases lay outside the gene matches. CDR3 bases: TGTGCCAGCAGTGATTCTGCTAGCGGGAGGCCCAATGAGCAGTTCTTC. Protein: CASSDSASGRPNEQFF.

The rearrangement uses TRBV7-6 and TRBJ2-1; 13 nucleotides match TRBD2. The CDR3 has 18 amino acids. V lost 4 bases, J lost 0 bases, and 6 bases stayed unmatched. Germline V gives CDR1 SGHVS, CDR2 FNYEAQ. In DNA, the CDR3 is TGTGCCAGCAGCTGGGGACTAGCGGGGACCTTCTCCTACAATGAGCAGTTCTTC. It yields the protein CASSWGLAGTFSYNEQFF.

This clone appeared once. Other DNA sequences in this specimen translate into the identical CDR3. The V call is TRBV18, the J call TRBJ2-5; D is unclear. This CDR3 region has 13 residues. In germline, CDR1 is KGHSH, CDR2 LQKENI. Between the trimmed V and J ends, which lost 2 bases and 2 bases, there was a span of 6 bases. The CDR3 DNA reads TGTGCCAGCTCACCAAACAGTCAAGAGACCCAGTACTTC. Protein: CASSPNSQETQYF. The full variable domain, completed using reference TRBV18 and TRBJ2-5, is NAGVMQNPRHLVRRRGQEARLRCSPMKGHSHVYWYRQLPEEGLKFMVYLQKENIIDESGMPKERFSAEFPKEGPSILRIQQVVRGDSAAYFCASSPNSQETQYFGPGTRLLVL.

The CDR3 sequence is CASSLRTGYGVFGNTIYF. CDR3 nucleotide sequence: TGTGCCAGCAGCCTTCGGACAGGCTACGGAGTGTTTGGAAACACCATATATTTT. The gene calls are TRBV25-1 and TRBJ1-3; 7 nucleotides line up with TRBD1. The CDR3 loop spans 18 amino acids. J gave up 3 bases and V 6 bases, and 17 bases lay outside the gene matches. Germline loops: CDR1 MGHDK, CDR2 SYGVNS.

The CDR3 loop is CASSPDGQGALNSYEQYF. The DNA for the CDR3 is TGTGCCAGCAGTCCGGACGGACAGGGGGCGTTAAACTCCTACGAGCAGTACTTC. The J gene is TRBJ2-7, the V gene TRBV27; 11 bases line up with TRBD1. This CDR3 has 18 residues. CDR1 and CDR2 from the germline V gene are MNHEY and SMNVEV (reference sequence). The J segment lost 0 bases and the V segment lost 5 bases, leaving 12 bases of the junction unmatched.

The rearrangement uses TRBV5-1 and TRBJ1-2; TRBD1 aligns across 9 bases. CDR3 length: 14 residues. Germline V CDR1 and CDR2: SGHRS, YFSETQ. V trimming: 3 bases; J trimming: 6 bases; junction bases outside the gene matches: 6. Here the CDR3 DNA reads TGCGCCAGCAGCTGGGGGACAGGGATAAATGGCTACACCTTC. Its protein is CASSWGTGINGYTF.

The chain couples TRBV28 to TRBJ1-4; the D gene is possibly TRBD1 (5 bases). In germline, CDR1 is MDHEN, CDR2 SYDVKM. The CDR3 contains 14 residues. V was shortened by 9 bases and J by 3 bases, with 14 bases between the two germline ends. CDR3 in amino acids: CASTTEMANEKLFF. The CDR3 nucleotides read TGTGCCAGTACGACAGAGATGGCTAATGAAAAACTGTTTTTT.

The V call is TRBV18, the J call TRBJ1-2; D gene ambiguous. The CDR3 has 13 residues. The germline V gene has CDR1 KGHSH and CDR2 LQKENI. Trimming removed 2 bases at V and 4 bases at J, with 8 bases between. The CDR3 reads CASSPTDGYGYTF. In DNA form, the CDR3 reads TGTGCCAGCTCACCAACAGATGGCTATGGCTACACCTTC.

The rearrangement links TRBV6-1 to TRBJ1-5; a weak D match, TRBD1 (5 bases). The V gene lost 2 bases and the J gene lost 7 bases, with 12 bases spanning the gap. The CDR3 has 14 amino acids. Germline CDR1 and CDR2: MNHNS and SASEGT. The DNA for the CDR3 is TGTGCCAGCAGTGAAAGGGGATCGTTCCAGCCCCAGCATTTT. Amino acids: CASSERGSFQPQHF.

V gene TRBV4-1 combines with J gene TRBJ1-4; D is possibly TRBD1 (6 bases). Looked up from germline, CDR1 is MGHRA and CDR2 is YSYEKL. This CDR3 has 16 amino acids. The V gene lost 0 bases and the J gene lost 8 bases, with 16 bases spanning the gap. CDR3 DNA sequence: TGCGCCAGCAGCCAAGAGGTGGCAGGGGCTCAAGAAAAACTGTTTTTT. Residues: CASSQEVAGAQEKLFF.

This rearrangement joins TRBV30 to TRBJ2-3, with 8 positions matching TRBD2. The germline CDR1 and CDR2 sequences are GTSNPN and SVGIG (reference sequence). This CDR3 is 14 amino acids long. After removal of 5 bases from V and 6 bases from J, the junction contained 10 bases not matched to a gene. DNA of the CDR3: TGTGCCTGGTCCTCCGGGACTAGAGGTGATACGCAGTATTTT. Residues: CAWSSGTRGDTQYF.

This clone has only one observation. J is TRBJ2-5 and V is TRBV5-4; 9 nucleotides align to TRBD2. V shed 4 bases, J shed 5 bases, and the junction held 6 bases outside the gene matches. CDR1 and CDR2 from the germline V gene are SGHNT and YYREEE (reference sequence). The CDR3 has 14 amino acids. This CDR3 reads CASSIAGVGETQYF. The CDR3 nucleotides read TGTGCCAGCAGCATAGCGGGAGTGGGGGAGACCCAGTACTTC.

The CDR3 sequence is CASSIGDFRQSRQYF. DNA of the CDR3: TGTGCCAGTAGTATAGGGGACTTTCGACAGTCGAGGCAGTACTTC. The chain is built from TRBV19 and TRBJ2-7, with a possible D match to TRBD2 (6 bases). Germline lookup yields CDR1 LNHDA and CDR2 SQIVND (reference sequence). V lost 1 base to trimming and J lost 9 bases, with 19 bases between them. The CDR3 covers 15 residues. Looking up the rest from reference TRBV19 and TRBJ2-7 gives the full variable domain: DGGITQSPKYLFRKEGQNVTLSCEQNLNHDAMYWYRQDPGQGLRLIYYSQIVNDFQKGDIAEGYSVSREKKESFPLTVTSAQKNPTAFYLCASSIGDFRQSRQYFGPGTRLTVT.

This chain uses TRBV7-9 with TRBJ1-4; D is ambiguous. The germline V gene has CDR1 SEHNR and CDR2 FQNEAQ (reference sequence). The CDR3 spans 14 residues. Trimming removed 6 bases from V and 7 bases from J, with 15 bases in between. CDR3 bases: TGTGCCAGCAGGGGTGGAGGGTTGCGTGAAAAACTGTTTTTT. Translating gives CASRGGGLREKLFF.

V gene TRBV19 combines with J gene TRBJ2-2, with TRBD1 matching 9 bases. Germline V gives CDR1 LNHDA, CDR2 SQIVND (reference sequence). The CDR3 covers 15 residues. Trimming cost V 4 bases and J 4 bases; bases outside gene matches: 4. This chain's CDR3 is CASSTTGGITGELFF. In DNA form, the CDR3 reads TGTGCCAGTAGTACGACAGGGGGGATCACCGGGGAGCTGTTTTTT. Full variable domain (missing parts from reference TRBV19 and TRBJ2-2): DGGITQSPKYLFRKEGQNVTLSCEQNLNHDAMYWYRQDPGQGLRLIYYSQIVNDFQKGDIAEGYSVSREKKESFPLTVTSAQKNPTAFYLCASSTTGGITGELFFGEGSRLTVL.

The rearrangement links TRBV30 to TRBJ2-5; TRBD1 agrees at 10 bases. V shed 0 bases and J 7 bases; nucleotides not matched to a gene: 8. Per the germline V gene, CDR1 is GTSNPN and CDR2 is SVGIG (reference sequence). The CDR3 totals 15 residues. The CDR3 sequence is CAWSVETGGRVTQYF. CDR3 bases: TGTGCCTGGAGTGTAGAGACAGGGGGCCGTGTGACCCAGTACTTC. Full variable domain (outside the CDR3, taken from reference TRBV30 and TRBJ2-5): SQTIHQWPATLVQPVGSPLSLECTVEGTSNPNLYWYRQAAGRGLQLLFYSVGIGQISSEVPQNLSASRPQDRQFILSSKKLLLSDSGFYLCAWSVETGGRVTQYFGPGTRLLVL.

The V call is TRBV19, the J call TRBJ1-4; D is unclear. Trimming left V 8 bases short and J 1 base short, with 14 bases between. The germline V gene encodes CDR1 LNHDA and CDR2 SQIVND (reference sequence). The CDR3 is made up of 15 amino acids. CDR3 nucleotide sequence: TGTGCCAGTTCCCTTAACCCGGGAACTAATGAAAAACTGTTTTTT. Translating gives CASSLNPGTNEKLFF.

The CDR3 DNA sequence: TGTGCCAGCAGTTTATTAGGACAGGGATACGAGCAGTACTTC. Protein sequence: CASSLLGQGYEQYF. The chain recombines TRBV28 with TRBJ2-7; TRBD1 matches at 8 bases. J gave up 4 bases and V 1 base, and 3 bases lay outside the gene matches. The germline gives CDR1 MDHEN, CDR2 SYDVKM. The CDR3 extends over 14 amino acids.

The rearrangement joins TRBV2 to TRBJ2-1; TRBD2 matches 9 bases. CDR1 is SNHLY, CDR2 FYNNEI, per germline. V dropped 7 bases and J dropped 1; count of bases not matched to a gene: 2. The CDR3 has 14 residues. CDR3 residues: CASKSGRSYNEQFF. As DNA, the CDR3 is TGTGCCAGCAAAAGCGGGAGGTCCTACAATGAGCAGTTCTTC.

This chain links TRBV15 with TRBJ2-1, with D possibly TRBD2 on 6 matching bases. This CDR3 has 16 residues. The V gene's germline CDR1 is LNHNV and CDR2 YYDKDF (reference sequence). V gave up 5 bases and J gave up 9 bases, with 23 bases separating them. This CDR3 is CATSSHTSGPSVEQFF. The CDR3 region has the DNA TGTGCCACCAGCTCACACACAAGCGGGCCGTCCGTTGAGCAGTTCTTC.

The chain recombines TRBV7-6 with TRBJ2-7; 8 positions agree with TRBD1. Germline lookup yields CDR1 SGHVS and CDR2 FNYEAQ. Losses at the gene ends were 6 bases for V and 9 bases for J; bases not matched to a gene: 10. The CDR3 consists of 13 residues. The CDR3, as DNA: TGTGCCAGCAGTACAGGGGGGCCTTCGGGGCAGTACTTC. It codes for CASSTGGPSGQYF.

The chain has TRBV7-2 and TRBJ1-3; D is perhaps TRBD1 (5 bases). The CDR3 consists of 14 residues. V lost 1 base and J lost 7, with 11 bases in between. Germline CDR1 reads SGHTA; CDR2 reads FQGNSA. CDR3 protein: CASSLGGGGNTIYF. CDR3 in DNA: TGTGCCAGCAGCTTAGGGGGCGGAGGGAACACCATATATTTT.